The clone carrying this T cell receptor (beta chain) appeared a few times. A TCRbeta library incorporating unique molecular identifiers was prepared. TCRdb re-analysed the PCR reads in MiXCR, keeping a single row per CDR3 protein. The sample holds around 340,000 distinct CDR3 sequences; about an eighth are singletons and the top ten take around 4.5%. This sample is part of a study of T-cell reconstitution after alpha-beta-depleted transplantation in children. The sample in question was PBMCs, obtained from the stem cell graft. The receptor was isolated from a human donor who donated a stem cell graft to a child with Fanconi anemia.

The CDR3 protein is CSARGDRGNNQPQHF. CDR3 nucleotide sequence: TGCAGTGCTAGGGGGGACAGGGGGAACAATCAGCCCCAGCATTTT. V gene TRBV20-1 combines with J gene TRBJ1-5, with 11 bases that match TRBD1. The trim removed 3 bases at V and 3 bases at J, leaving 4 bases unmatched. Germline V gene sequence: CDR1 DFQATT, CDR2 SNEGSKA (reference sequence). The length of the CDR3 is 15 residues.